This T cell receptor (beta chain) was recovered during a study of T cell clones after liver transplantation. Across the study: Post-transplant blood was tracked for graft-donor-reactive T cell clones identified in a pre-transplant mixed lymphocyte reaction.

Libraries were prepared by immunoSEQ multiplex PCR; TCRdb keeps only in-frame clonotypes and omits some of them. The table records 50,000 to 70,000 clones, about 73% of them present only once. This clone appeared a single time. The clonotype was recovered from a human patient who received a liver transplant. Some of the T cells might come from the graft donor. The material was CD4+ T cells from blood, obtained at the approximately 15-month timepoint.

CDR3 region: CASSLSSLQETQYF. The CDR3 DNA follows: TGTGCCAGCAGCCTCAGTAGTCTCCAAGAGACCCAGTACTTC. The V gene is TRBV11-3, the J gene TRBJ2-5, with D unclear. CDR3 length: 14 amino acids. Germline V gene data show CDR1 as SGHNT and CDR2 as YENEEA. V was cut by 5 bases and J by 1 base, with 11 bases left in between.